This record covers a single T cell receptor beta chain. Its specificity is unknown. Sequencing of cultured CD4+ T cell DNA used the Oncomine TCR Beta short-read assay. In this case, cultured CD4+ T cells provided the extracted genomic DNA. MiXCR was run by TCRdb on the PCR reads, yielding one entry per CDR3 protein. Of approximately 25,000 distinct CDR3 sequences detected, around 62% appear once; the ten largest clones hold about 7.8%. This entry is derived from a study of vaccination and CD4 T cells after COVID-19. The CDR3 length is 11 residues. Trimming stripped 3 bases from V and 7 bases from J, with 4 bases between. Per the germline V gene, CDR1 is WNHNN and CDR2 is SYGVQD (reference sequence). Treatment reported: 10-day PBMC culture with coronavirus spike peptide pools or control peptides (ViraFEST assay).

Material for sequencing was CD4+ T cells from blood, cultured in vitro. This chain uses TRBV10-1 with TRBJ2-1, with unresolved D. This receptor was identified in a human donor who had recovered from COVID-19. The CDR3 DNA sequence: TGCGCCAGCAGTGACGATAATGAGCAGTTCTTC. Protein: CASSDDNEQFF.